One and the same sample provided the 9 T cell receptor beta chains below, sequenced in a study of molecular identifiers for immune sequencing clone quantification. In TCRdb, the PCR reads were re-called with MiXCR into one record per CDR3 protein. In the table there are about 640,000 distinct CDR3 sequences, just under 20% of which are singletons. The specimen was naive CD8+ T cells from blood, with Jurkat cell RNA spiked in. The subset: FACS-sorted CD8+CD4-CCR7+CD45RA+ naive T cells. Source of these receptors: a human donor in good health. Some libraries in this study had Jurkat cell RNA spiked in.

J is TRBJ2-3 and V is TRBV21-1; TRBD1, the table's D call, lacks a check against the DNA. TRBV21-1 is annotated as a pseudogene. The CDR3 loop spans 16 amino acids. CDR3 sequence reads: CASSHFGTEGKDTQYF. The DNA of the CDR3 is TGTGCCAGCAGCCACTTCGGGACAGAGGGGAAAGATACGCAGTATTTT.

This clonotype was observed at least ten times. The chain uses TRBV4-3 and TRBJ2-1; 9 bases are a match to TRBD2. The CDR3 extends over 16 amino acids. Germline V gene data show CDR1 as LGHNA and CDR2 as YSLEER. The V segment lost 2 bases and the J segment 9 bases; nucleotides outside the gene matches: 11. The chain's CDR3 is CASSQTAGGGAGEQFF. CDR3 nucleotide sequence: TGCGCCAGCAGCCAAACCGCGGGCGGGGGGGCCGGTGAGCAGTTCTTC.

In this sample, this clonotype turned up many times. The chain joins TRBV6-6 to TRBJ2-2; possibly TRBD2 for D (5 bases). Germline V gene sequence: CDR1 MNHNY, CDR2 SVGAGI (reference sequence). Trimming left V 11 bases short and J 0 bases short, with 10 bases between. CDR3 length equals 13 residues. The chain's CDR3 is CAEGDANTGELFF. DNA for the CDR3: TGTGCCGAGGGCGACGCGAACACCGGGGAGCTGTTTTTT.

This clonotype was seen many times. V usage is TRBV15 and J usage is TRBJ2-1, with TRBD2 matching over 7 bases. Germline V gives CDR1 LNHNV, CDR2 YYDKDF (reference sequence). Trimming removed 5 bases from V and 5 bases from J; junction bases left unmatched: 12. There are 16 residues in the CDR3. CDR3 in amino acids: CATSSSTSWGDNEQFF. Here the CDR3 DNA reads TGTGCCACCAGCTCATCGACTAGCTGGGGGGACAATGAGCAGTTCTTC.

V gene TRBV9 combines with J gene TRBJ1-4; D gene ambiguous. The CDR3 extends over 15 amino acids. V lost 4 bases and J lost 3, with 13 bases in between. The germline gives CDR1 SGDLS, CDR2 YYNGEE. The CDR3 region is CASSREGVANEKLFF. The CDR3, as DNA: TGTGCCAGCAGCAGAGAAGGAGTAGCTAATGAAAAACTGTTTTTT.

At least ten counts were recorded for this clonotype. V is TRBV27 and J is TRBJ1-5; 7 nucleotides align to TRBD1. Germline V CDR1 and CDR2: MNHEY, SMNVEV (reference sequence). With 10 bases clipped from V and 0 bases from J, the junction kept 3 bases outside the gene matches. The CDR3 runs 13 residues. For the CDR3, the DNA is TGTGCCACCGGGACAGCTAGCAATCAGCCCCAGCATTTT. Its protein product is CATGTASNQPQHF.

This clonotype appeared many times. The rearrangement joins TRBV29-1 to TRBJ1-2, with D unclear. The germline V and J ends were trimmed by 6 bases and 8 bases, with 16 bases remaining between them. In germline, CDR1 is SQVTM, CDR2 ANQGSEA. The CDR3 covers 12 residues. For the CDR3, the DNA is TGCAGCGTCCCAATCCCCCCCGGCGGCTACACCTTC. Its translation is CSVPIPPGGYTF.

Comments on this clonotype: A clone one base away is much larger, so this may be a read error. The CDR3 here is CASSVDAGANTDTQYF. CDR3 DNA sequence: TGTGCCAGCAGCGTAGATGCGGGAGCGAACACAGATACGCAGTATTTT. The J gene is TRBJ2-3, the V gene TRBV9; 7 bases map to TRBD2. This CDR3 spans 16 amino acids. The V segment lost 0 bases and the J segment 2 bases; nucleotides outside the gene matches: 6. Germline V lookup: CDR1 SGDLS, CDR2 YYNGEE.

Ten or more counts support this clonotype. V and J are TRBV6-2 or TRBV6-3 and TRBJ1-1, with 9 bases aligning to TRBD1. Germline CDR1 reads MNHEY; CDR2 reads SVGEGT. The V and J ends lost 6 bases and 1 base, in that order; junction bases with no gene match: 6. This CDR3 has 15 residues. CDR3 in DNA: TGTGCCAGCAGCTCTGGACAGGGGAGGAACACTGAAGCTTTCTTT. It translates to CASSSGQGRNTEAFF.